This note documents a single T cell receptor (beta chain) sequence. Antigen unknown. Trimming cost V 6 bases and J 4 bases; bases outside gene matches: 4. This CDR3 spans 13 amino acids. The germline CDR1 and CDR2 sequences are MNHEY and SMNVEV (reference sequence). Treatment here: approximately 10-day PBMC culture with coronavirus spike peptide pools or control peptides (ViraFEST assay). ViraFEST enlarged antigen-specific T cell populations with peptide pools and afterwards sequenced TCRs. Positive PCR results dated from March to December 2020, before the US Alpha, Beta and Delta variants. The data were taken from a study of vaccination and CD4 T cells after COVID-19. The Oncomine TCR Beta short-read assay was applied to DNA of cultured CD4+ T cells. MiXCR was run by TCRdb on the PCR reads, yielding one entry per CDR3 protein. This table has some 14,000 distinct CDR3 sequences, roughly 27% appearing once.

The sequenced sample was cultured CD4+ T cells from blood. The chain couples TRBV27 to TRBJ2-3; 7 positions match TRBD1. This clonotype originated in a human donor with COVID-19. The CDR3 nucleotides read TGTGCCAGCAGGTCGACAGGGTCAGATACGCAGTATTTT. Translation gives CASRSTGSDTQYF.